One and the same sample provided the 27 T cell receptor beta chains below, sequenced in a study of HIV-infected patients and healthy controls. The repertoire came from unfractionated whole blood and reflected all unsorted peripheral T cells. About 450 ng RNA was reverse transcribed with alpha and beta constant-region primers. Using multiplexing indices, alpha and beta chain libraries were generated apart by chain-specific third strand synthesis. TCRdb re-derived calls from the 5' RACE reads in MiXCR, one entry per CDR3 protein. The sample carries a few thousand distinct CDR3 sequences, roughly a quarter recorded once. This sample comprised blood, obtained before antiretroviral therapy. The receptors shown here come from an adult with HIV infection.

This clonotype is medium-sized. J is TRBJ2-5 and V is TRBV4-3; D gene unclear. Per the germline V gene, CDR1 is LGHNA and CDR2 is YSLEER. The CDR3 covers 13 residues. Deletions cut 0 bases from V and 5 bases from J, with 7 bases between. CDR3 DNA sequence: TGCGCCAGCAGCCAAGAGGGGTGGGAGACCCAGTACTTC. Translating gives CASSQEGWETQYF.

This clonotype was found a few times. The chain is built from TRBV24-1 and TRBJ2-1; 10 bases map to TRBD2. The germline V gene has CDR1 KGHDR and CDR2 SFDVKD. The junction had 12 bases not matched to a gene; V was cut back by 4 bases and J by 4 bases. CDR3 length equals 18 residues. DNA of the CDR3: TGTGCCACCAGTGACTCGTTAGCGGGGGGTTTGGGGTACAATGAGCAGTTCTTC. It yields the protein CATSDSLAGGLGYNEQFF.

This clonotype came up a few times. The CDR3 bases are TGTGCCAGCAGCTGGACAGTAACAGATACGCAGTATTTT. Its translation is CASSWTVTDTQYF. J is TRBJ2-3 and V is TRBV2, with D perhaps TRBD1 (6 bases). The CDR3 consists of 13 residues. From germline, CDR1 is SNHLY and CDR2 FYNNEI. V lost 6 bases and J 3 bases, leaving 10 bases between the germline ends.

This clonotype has a count of ten or more. The rearrangement links TRBV10-2 to TRBJ2-3, with 8 bases fitting TRBD2. Looked up from germline, CDR1 is WSHSY and CDR2 is SAAADI. The V segment lost 5 bases and the J segment 2 bases; nucleotides outside the gene matches: 3. The CDR3 loop spans 14 amino acids. CDR3 sequence (DNA): TGCGCCAGCAGTCCTAGCGGGTACACAGATACGCAGTATTTT. Encoded protein: CASSPSGYTDTQYF.

Many counts were recorded for this clonotype. The rearrangement links TRBV7-2 to TRBJ2-1; no clear D. Germline-derived CDR1 and CDR2 are SGHTA and FQGNSA. V lost 1 base, J lost 0 bases, and 7 bases lay in between. This CDR3 is built from 15 residues. This CDR3 is CASSLGVSSYNEQFF. CDR3 DNA: TGTGCCAGCAGCTTAGGGGTCAGCTCCTACAATGAGCAGTTCTTC.

Many counts were recorded for this clonotype. This chain joins TRBV6-1 and TRBJ1-2; 9 nucleotides match TRBD1. This CDR3 contains 15 residues. Per the germline V gene, CDR1 is MNHNS and CDR2 is SASEGT. J was trimmed by 2 bases and V by 7 bases; bases with no gene match: 8. The CDR3 DNA reads as TGTGCCAGCATGGGGAGGACAGGGGTCAACTATGGCTACACCTTC. Protein: CASMGRTGVNYGYTF.

This clonotype appeared many times. The chain joins TRBV7-2 to TRBJ1-1, with D possibly TRBD1 on 5 matching bases. This CDR3 comprises 14 residues. The V gene lost 4 bases and the J gene lost 0 bases, with 9 bases spanning the gap. From germline, CDR1 is SGHTA and CDR2 FQGNSA. CDR3 region: CASSSQALNTEAFF. Written as DNA, the CDR3 is TGTGCCAGCAGCTCACAGGCCCTGAACACTGAAGCTTTCTTT.

Judged by abundance, this clonotype is medium-sized. The chain uses TRBV6-6 and TRBJ1-5; D is unclear. Germline V gene data show CDR1 as MNHNY and CDR2 as SVGAGI (reference sequence). The CDR3 runs to 13 residues. Trimming took off 7 bases at V and 5 bases at J, with 12 bases between the two ends. In nucleotides, the CDR3 is TGTGCCAGCATTGGCGGTGACCATCAGCCCCAGCATTTT. Its protein product is CASIGGDHQPQHF.

This clonotype was detected only a few times. J is TRBJ2-2 and V is TRBV30, with 13 positions matching TRBD2. V was pared by 3 bases and J by 4 bases, with 5 bases of the junction left unmatched. The CDR3 extends over 16 amino acids. Germline CDR1 GTSNPN, CDR2 SVGIG (reference sequence). Written as DNA, the CDR3 is TGTGCCTGGAGGACTAGCGGGGGGTTGGGCACCGGGGAGCTGTTTTTT. Its translation is CAWRTSGGLGTGELFF.

By sample fraction, this clonotype is medium-sized (0.01 to 0.1%). The V gene is TRBV7-2, the J gene TRBJ1-1; the match to TRBD1 covers 10 bases. In germline, CDR1 is SGHTA, CDR2 FQGNSA. The CDR3 is 16 amino acids. After removal of 1 base from V and 4 bases from J, the junction contained 6 bases not matched to a gene. CDR3 residues: CASSLGLTGGTTEAFF. The CDR3 region has the DNA TGTGCCAGCAGCTTAGGACTGACAGGGGGCACCACTGAAGCTTTCTTT. The full variable domain, with the rest looked up from reference TRBV7-2 and TRBJ1-1, is GAGVSQSPSNKVTEKGKDVELRCDPISGHTALYWYRQSLGQGLEFLIYFQGNSAPDKSGLPSDRFSAERTGGSVSTLTIQRTQQEDSAVYLCASSLGLTGGTTEAFFGQGTRLTVV.

This clonotype was seen a handful of times. The V gene is TRBV2, the J gene TRBJ2-3; 10 positions match TRBD2. This CDR3 region has 17 residues. J gave up 3 bases and V 7 bases, and 13 bases lay outside the gene matches. Germline CDR1 SNHLY, CDR2 FYNNEI. CDR3 in amino acids: CASTPGESGGATDTQYF. DNA of the CDR3: TGTGCCAGCACCCCGGGGGAAAGCGGGGGGGCAACAGATACGCAGTATTTT.

Many counts were recorded for this clonotype. This chain uses TRBV6-5 with TRBJ1-6, with D unresolved. Trimming removed 7 bases from V and 11 bases from J, with 15 bases in between. This CDR3 has 13 residues. CDR1 is MNHEY, CDR2 SVGAGI, per germline. CDR3 bases: TGTGCCAGCACCAAGGGTCCAGGCACACCCCTCCACTTT. Its protein product is CASTKGPGTPLHF.

The rearrangement uses TRBV11-2 and TRBJ2-5, with TRBD2 identical over 9 bases. Germline V gene lookup returns CDR1 SGHAT and CDR2 FQNNGV. J was trimmed by 1 base and V by 5 bases; bases with no gene match: 14. CDR3 length equals 18 residues. The CDR3 protein is CASSPRWGAGGFQETQYF. CDR3 in DNA: TGTGCCAGCAGCCCGAGATGGGGAGCGGGGGGTTTCCAAGAGACCCAGTACTTC.

This clonotype was seen ten or more times. The rearrangement uses TRBV19 and TRBJ2-3; 7 nucleotides agree with TRBD2. Per germline, CDR1 LNHDA and CDR2 SQIVND (reference sequence). This CDR3 region has 15 residues. V lost 7 bases to trimming and J lost 1 base; unmatched junction nucleotides: 8. This CDR3 reads CASTPGLSGTDTQYF. As DNA, the CDR3 is TGTGCCAGTACTCCGGGACTATCTGGCACAGATACGCAGTATTTT.

This clonotype is judged medium-sized. The V and J genes are TRBV27 and TRBJ1-2, with D unclear. The CDR3 length is 14 residues. Trimming took 2 bases from V and 3 from J, leaving 10 bases between them. Germline-derived CDR1 and CDR2 are MNHEY and SMNVEV (reference sequence). The CDR3 is CASSLRPADYGYTF. DNA for the CDR3: TGTGCCAGCAGTTTACGACCGGCAGACTATGGCTACACCTTC.

This clonotype was detected many times. The rearrangement links TRBV20-1 to TRBJ2-1; 15 bases are a match to TRBD2. Germline-derived CDR1 and CDR2 are DFQATT and SNEGSKA (reference sequence). The CDR3 spans 17 residues. Trimming removed 0 bases from V and 8 bases from J; junction bases left unmatched: 8. CDR3 DNA sequence: TGCAGTGCTAGAGACCCCCGGACTAGCGGGGGGGCAGATGAGCAGTTCTTC. Its protein is CSARDPRTSGGADEQFF.

This clonotype appeared many times. The chain carries TRBV7-9 and TRBJ1-5; D uncertain. Germline CDR1 reads SEHNR; CDR2 reads FQNEAQ (reference sequence). The V end lost 3 bases, the J end lost 2 bases, and 8 bases lay between the germline ends. This CDR3 is built from 14 residues. CDR3 loop: CASSFGVGNQPQHF. DNA for the CDR3: TGTGCCAGCAGCTTCGGGGTGGGCAATCAGCCCCAGCATTTT.

This clonotype was observed many times. This rearrangement joins TRBV9 to TRBJ2-5, with a weak D call TRBD2 (6 bases). The CDR3 runs 15 residues. V gave up 1 base and J gave up 1 base, with 11 bases separating them. Germline values: CDR1 SGDLS, CDR2 YYNGEE. The DNA for the CDR3 is TGTGCCAGCAGCGTATACGGGGACTCCCAAGAGACCCAGTACTTC. Translating it yields CASSVYGDSQETQYF.

A few counts support this clonotype. V gene TRBV5-1 combines with J gene TRBJ1-1; the match to TRBD1 covers 9 bases. V was clipped by 4 bases and J by 6 bases; unmatched bases: 4. The CDR3 is 13 residues long. Germline V gene data show CDR1 as SGHRS and CDR2 as YFSETQ. In DNA form, the CDR3 reads TGCGCCAGCAGCGTGGACAGGGGAGCTGAAGCTTTCTTT. This sequence encodes CASSVDRGAEAFF.

This clonotype was counted a few times. The chain combines TRBV5-1 with TRBJ1-4, with D unresolved. The V end was cut by 0 bases, the J end by 5 bases, with 11 bases between. The CDR3 is 15 residues long. From germline, CDR1 is SGHRS and CDR2 YFSETQ. The CDR3 protein is CASSLDGLPNEKLFF. The CDR3 region has the DNA TGCGCCAGCAGCTTGGACGGACTTCCAAATGAAAAACTGTTTTTT. Supplemented by reference TRBV5-1 and TRBJ1-4, the full variable domain reads KAGVTQTPRYLIKTRGQQVTLSCSPISGHRSVSWYQQTPGQGLQFLFEYFSETQRNKGNFPGRFSGRQFSNSRSEMNVSTLELGDSALYLCASSLDGLPNEKLFFGSGTQLSVL.

V and J are TRBV19 and TRBJ2-1, with no clear D. The V and J ends lost 1 base and 0 bases respectively, with 13 bases between them. This CDR3 comprises 17 residues. Germline lookup yields CDR1 LNHDA and CDR2 SQIVND (reference sequence). CDR3 sequence: CASSIVATYSSYNEQFF. DNA of the CDR3: TGTGCCAGTAGTATAGTTGCCACCTATAGCTCCTACAATGAGCAGTTCTTC.

This clonotype is termed medium-sized. The chain couples TRBV2 to TRBJ2-2; tentatively, D is TRBD1 or TRBD2 (5 bases each). Trimming took off 3 bases at V and 5 bases at J, with 13 bases between the two ends. The V gene's germline CDR1 is SNHLY and CDR2 FYNNEI. The CDR3 consists of 15 residues. In nucleotides, the CDR3 is TGTGCCAGCAGTGAGTCAGGGAGTATGACCGGGGAGCTGTTTTTT. This translates into CASSESGSMTGELFF.

In its sample, this clonotype was seen many times. The chain carries TRBV28 and TRBJ1-3; D gene unclear. V was trimmed by 3 bases and J by 0 bases, leaving 9 bases between them. Germline V gene sequence: CDR1 MDHEN, CDR2 SYDVKM. The CDR3 extends over 15 amino acids. The CDR3 region is CASSFGWNSGNTIYF. CDR3 DNA sequence: TGTGCCAGCAGTTTTGGTTGGAACTCTGGAAACACCATATATTTT.

This clonotype is labeled as medium-sized (0.01 to 0.1%). The J gene is TRBJ2-2, the V gene TRBV20-1, with 7 bases identical to TRBD1. CDR1 is DFQATT and CDR2 is SNEGSKA in the germline V gene (reference sequence). This CDR3 is 12 amino acids long. The ends lost 4 bases at V and 6 bases at J; junction bases unmatched: 2. In nucleotides, the CDR3 is TGCAGTGCTACGCAGGGGGCCGGGGAGCTGTTTTTT. The encoded protein is CSATQGAGELFF.

This clonotype is medium-sized. The chain has TRBV5-4 and TRBJ2-3; D remains ambiguous. Trimming took off 2 bases at V and 4 bases at J, with 17 bases between the two ends. CDR1 and CDR2 from the germline V gene are SGHNT and YYREEE (reference sequence). The CDR3 totals 16 residues. This chain's CDR3 is CASSFEDPRAPDTQYF. CDR3 in DNA: TGTGCCAGCAGCTTTGAGGACCCAAGGGCCCCAGATACGCAGTATTTT.

Ten or more counts support this clonotype. The chain employs TRBV20-1 and TRBJ2-3; no firm D call. The CDR3 has 12 amino acids. The germline V and J ends were trimmed by 5 bases and 0 bases, with 6 bases remaining between them. Germline V gene lookup returns CDR1 DFQATT and CDR2 SNEGSKA (reference sequence). The CDR3 region has the DNA TGCAGTGCTCTAGATAGCACAGATACGCAGTATTTT. It is translated as CSALDSTDTQYF.

The chain recombines TRBV4-2 with TRBJ2-2; D is uncertain. Germline lookup yields CDR1 LGHNA and CDR2 YNFKEQ. The length of the CDR3 is 15 residues. Trimming left V 3 bases short and J 0 bases short, with 8 bases between. The CDR3 region is CASSQPPPNTGELFF. CDR3 coding DNA: TGTGCCAGCAGCCAGCCTCCTCCGAACACCGGGGAGCTGTTTTTT.